This TCR beta chain derives from a study of blood T cell repertoires in COVID-19 (TCRdb year 2020). Context from the whole study: Collaborator samples came from the United States, Italy and Spain and covered acute and convalescent phases of COVID-19. The material from the prospective study consisted of cDNA or gDNA derived from T cells, B-cell-depleted T cells, or PBMCs. Deeply sampled blood TCRbeta repertoires from subjects exposed to, actively infected with, or recovered from COVID-19 were included in the dataset. The repertoires were released in a freely available public database meant as a resource for research on the immune response to SARS-CoV-2. The samples were drawn from two sources: the first 160 participants of the ongoing ImmuneRACE study, and approximately 1,300 subjects contributed by 6 global collaborators. Sample metadata almost always included a de-identified subject ID, COVID-19 status, age in years and sex. Where available, HLA class I and class II types were obtained from metadata supplied by the sample provider rather than from assay-based typing. Here is what the overall study found, with its caveats: Clinical and demographic metadata were provided uncurated, with the amount varying by source and participant.

Enrolling through a virtual design, the prospective study's participants ranged in age from about 18 to 100 years and lived across roughly 24 United States geographic areas. Cohort assignment in the prospective study relied on participant-reported clinical history from a screening survey and a study questionnaire. Each participant in the prospective study had whole blood, serum and a nasopharyngeal or oropharyngeal swab collected by mobile phlebotomists. Participants in the prospective study had the option to provide additional blood draws and questionnaires over a roughly 2-month period. Before DNA extraction, prospective study blood samples were shipped either frozen or at room temperature. A remark on this clone: The clone's antigen remains unknown. There are no base qualities to consult, and no much larger clone falls within one base. The same CDR3 arises from other DNA sequences in this sample as well.

TCRbeta CDR3 regions were amplified from genomic DNA using the immunoSEQ Assay, a bias-controlled multiplex PCR. The paper's data handling went like this. The number of nucleated cells in each sample was estimated from the amplification of reference gene primers within the assay. To quantify the absolute abundance of each unique TCRbeta CDR3 rearrangement, sequence reads were collapsed and filtered. For each sample, productive Simpson clonality was calculated by taking the square root of Simpson's diversity index across productive rearrangements. This immuneACCESS table, as held by TCRdb, lists in-frame sequences with V and J called but not all clones. Of the missing ones, under half trace to an unresolved V gene in checked studies; the others have no known cause. That table furnishes V, J and clone size, whereas the DNA furnished D and trimming. Recorded for this sample are 200,000 or so clones; approximately 90% of them occurred a single time. More than 3.5% of the sample lies in the top ten.

V drops 4 bases and J drops 0 bases, leaving 6 bases in between. The CDR3 contains 13 residues, cysteine and phenylalanine counted. The DNA shown is the 39-base CDR3, in frame from base 1. For CDR1 and CDR2, the germline V gene lists SNHLY and FYNNEI. The chain joins TRBV2 to TRBJ1-2; 6 matching bases give a weak D call of TRBD1. Source material: PBMCs or T cells enriched from blood (not recorded which). This receptor was taken from a woman in her 40s with acute COVID-19. The nucleotide sequence reads as follows: TGTGCCAGCAGTGGGACAGCTAACTATGGCTACACCTTC. The translation is CASSGTANYGYTF. With the rest looked up from the reference TRBV2 and TRBJ1-2 genes rather than sequenced, the full variable domain is EPEVTQTPSHQVTQMGQEVILRCVPISNHLYFYWYRQILGQKVEFLVSFYNNEISEKSEIFDDQFSVERPDGSNFTLKIRSTKLEDSAMYFCASSGTANYGYTFGSGTRLTVV.